This is a list of T cell receptor beta chains from one sample in a study of T cells in Graves' hyperthyroidism and ophthalmopathy. One entry per CDR3 protein results from TCRdb running MiXCR on the multiplex PCR reads. The repertoire holds around 110,000 distinct CDR3 sequences, with about 15% as singletons. The sequenced sample was blood. Source of these receptors: a woman between 45 and 60 years old with Graves' hyperthyroidism. CDR3s include the opening cysteine and the closing phenylalanine or tryptophan. Each record gives: J gene, clone size, V gene, CDR3 length, D gene, CDR3 DNA, CDR3 protein. The D gene is left open where the match is weak. Where a row states a size, it is once, few, many or the class of an expanded clone; other rows omit it.

J gene: TRBJ1-1; clone size: .; V gene: TRBV3-1; CDR3 length: 14; D gene: .; CDR3 DNA: TGTGCCAGCAGCCAAGAATATCCCAGGATCGGAGCTTTCTTT; CDR3 protein: CASSQEYPRIGAFF
J gene: TRBJ1-1; clone size: many; V gene: TRBV5-6; CDR3 length: 13; D gene: .; CDR3 DNA: TGTGCCAGCAGCCGACAGTTGAACACTGAAGCTTTCTTT; CDR3 protein: CASSRQLNTEAFF
J gene: TRBJ2-1; clone size: many; V gene: TRBV19; CDR3 length: 14; D gene: TRBD2; CDR3 DNA: TGTGCCAGTAGTATTGTAGCGGGAGGCTTTGAGCAGTTCTTC; CDR3 protein: CASSIVAGGFEQFF
J gene: TRBJ2-4; clone size: .; V gene: TRBV11-2; CDR3 length: 15; D gene: TRBD2; CDR3 DNA: TGTGCCAGCAGCCCCAGGACTAGCGGGACTTCCATTCAGTACTTC; CDR3 protein: CASSPRTSGTSIQYF
J gene: TRBJ2-6; clone size: .; V gene: TRBV11-2; CDR3 length: 16; D gene: TRBD1; CDR3 DNA: TGTGCCAGCAGCTCGGGACAGGGGGCCGGGGCCAACGTCCTGACTTTC; CDR3 protein: CASSSGQGAGANVLTF
J gene: TRBJ1-6; clone size: many; V gene: TRBV6-1; CDR3 length: 14; D gene: .; CDR3 DNA: TGTGCTGCGGAATCGGGCATCAGTAATTCACCCCTCCACTTT; CDR3 protein: CAAESGISNSPLHF
J gene: TRBJ1-6; clone size: many; V gene: TRBV6-1; CDR3 length: 15; D gene: .; CDR3 DNA: TGTGCCAGCACTAGGACGGGGGGCATCAATTCACCCCTCCACTTT; CDR3 protein: CASTRTGGINSPLHF
J gene: TRBJ1-1; clone size: .; V gene: TRBV12-3/TRBV12-4; CDR3 length: 14; D gene: .; CDR3 DNA: TGTGCCAGCAGTTTGAGACATTTGGACACTGAAGCTTTCTTT; CDR3 protein: CASSLRHLDTEAFF
J gene: TRBJ1-6; clone size: many; V gene: TRBV30; CDR3 length: 13; D gene: .; CDR3 DNA: TGTGCCTTCCAGGGTTTGAGGAATTCACCCCTCCACTTT; CDR3 protein: CAFQGLRNSPLHF
J gene: TRBJ2-1; clone size: .; V gene: TRBV7-6; CDR3 length: 19; D gene: TRBD2; CDR3 DNA: TGTGCCAGCAGCTCCGGACCTCGGACTAGCGGGAGGATCTTCAATGAGCAGTTCTTC; CDR3 protein: CASSSGPRTSGRIFNEQFF
J gene: TRBJ2-4; clone size: .; V gene: TRBV18; CDR3 length: 14; D gene: TRBD2; CDR3 DNA: TGTGCCAGTAACCGGGGGGGCATTGAAAACATTCAGTACTTC; CDR3 protein: CASNRGGIENIQYF
J gene: TRBJ1-5; clone size: many; V gene: TRBV27; CDR3 length: 13; D gene: .; CDR3 DNA: TGTGCCAGCAGGACAGATAGCAATCAGCCCCAGCATTTT; CDR3 protein: CASRTDSNQPQHF
J gene: TRBJ1-6; clone size: .; V gene: TRBV6-2/TRBV6-3; CDR3 length: 15; D gene: .; CDR3 DNA: TGTGCCAGCATGGAGCAGGGATTTAAACAGTTTTTTCTCCACTTT; CDR3 protein: CASMEQGFKQFFLHF
J gene: TRBJ2-5; clone size: many; V gene: TRBV7-9; CDR3 length: 14; D gene: .; CDR3 DNA: TGTGCCAGCAGCTTTGGACTGACCCAAGAGACCCAGTACTTC; CDR3 protein: CASSFGLTQETQYF